This passage covers 12 T cell receptor beta chains from one sample sequenced in a study of CD8 T cells in ankylosing spondylitis. TCRdb reprocessed the 5' RACE reads with MiXCR, giving one entry per CDR3 protein. The sample lists about 130,000 distinct CDR3 sequences, 9.3% seen once, with approximately 3.4% in the top ten. Specimen: blood, either unsorted or a sorted T cell fraction (not recorded which). These receptors all come from a male donor with ankylosing spondylitis or in good health (not recorded which).

The table lists this clonotype with a few counts. The genes are TRBV4-3 and TRBJ2-7; D might be TRBD1 (5 bases). Deletions cut 0 bases from V and 3 bases from J, with 12 bases between. Per germline, CDR1 LGHNA and CDR2 YSLEER. The CDR3 has 15 residues. The CDR3 DNA reads TGCGCCAGCAGCCAAGATGTTTCCAGGGTCTACGAGCAGTACTTC. Amino acid sequence: CASSQDVSRVYEQYF.

This clonotype has just a few counts. This chain links TRBV12-3 or TRBV12-4 with TRBJ2-7, with 12 positions matching TRBD2. Germline trimming cut 11 bases from V and 4 bases from J; bases unmatched to any gene: 24. The CDR3 length is 19 residues. This CDR3 reads CACCLGGRWTSGTSYEQYF. CDR3 DNA: TGTGCCTGCTGTTTAGGGGGACGGTGGACTAGCGGGACTTCGTACGAGCAGTACTTC.

The table lists this clonotype with many counts. The rearrangement joins TRBV7-2 to TRBJ1-2; D gene uncertain. CDR1 is SGHTA, CDR2 FQGNSA, per germline. Trimming removed 5 bases from V and 3 bases from J, with 13 bases in between. The CDR3 spans 14 residues. CDR3 sequence (DNA): TGTGCCAGCAGCCTCGCTCATCGCTACTATGGCTACACCTTC. Residues: CASSLAHRYYGYTF.

The V call is TRBV28, the J call TRBJ1-1; D unclear. In germline, CDR1 is MDHEN, CDR2 SYDVKM. CDR3 length: 16 amino acids. V was clipped by 2 bases and J by 5 bases, with 18 bases between them. This chain's CDR3 is CASSLQTELWWTEAFF. The CDR3 nucleotides are TGTGCCAGCAGTTTACAGACCGAGTTATGGTGGACTGAAGCTTTCTTT.

In its sample, this clonotype was seen many times. This chain connects TRBV12-3 or TRBV12-4 to TRBJ2-7; no clear D gene. This CDR3 comprises 12 residues. The V end lost 2 bases, the J end lost 5 bases, and 7 bases lay between the germline ends. DNA of the CDR3: TGTGCCAGCAGTTTATACTTGGACGAGCAGTACTTC. Amino acids: CASSLYLDEQYF.

This clonotype was counted at least ten times. The gene calls are TRBV7-3 and TRBJ2-3; TRBD2 agrees at 16 bases. With V trimmed by 5 bases and J by 9 bases, 8 bases remained unmatched. This CDR3 is built from 16 residues. Germline CDR1 SGHTA, CDR2 FQGTGA. DNA for the CDR3: TGTGCCAGCAGCCAACAGGGACTAGCGGGAGGGGTAACGCAGTATTTT. Translated, it gives CASSQQGLAGGVTQYF.

This clonotype was observed many times. The chain joins TRBV28 to TRBJ2-1, with D perhaps matching TRBD2 (6 bases). Trimming left V 6 bases short and J 12 bases short, with 24 bases between. CDR1 is MDHEN, CDR2 SYDVKM, per germline. The CDR3 length is 15 residues. In DNA form, the CDR3 reads TGTGCCAGCAGAAGTGCGGGACTCATGGAGTATCGGCAGTTCTTC. This gives the protein CASRSAGLMEYRQFF.

This clonotype appeared a few times. V usage is TRBV20-1 and J usage is TRBJ2-7; maybe TRBD1 (6 bases). Germline loops: CDR1 DFQATT, CDR2 SNEGSKA (reference sequence). The V gene lost 3 bases and the J gene lost 3 bases, with 15 bases spanning the gap. The CDR3 length is 14 residues. The DNA for the CDR3 is TGCAGTGCTAGCCCCGCCAGGGGTAACTACGAGCAGTACTTC. Encoded protein: CSASPARGNYEQYF.

The chain uses TRBV28 and TRBJ1-2, with D possibly matching TRBD1 (6 bases). The germline V and J ends were trimmed by 5 bases and 0 bases, with 13 bases remaining between them. Per the germline V gene, CDR1 is MDHEN and CDR2 is SYDVKM. The length of the CDR3 is 15 residues. The CDR3 DNA reads TGTGCCAGCAGTGAGTTGAAGGGGGCTAACTATGGCTACACCTTC. Translation: CASSELKGANYGYTF.

This clonotype has ten or more counts. The rearrangement links TRBV29-1 to TRBJ1-1; TRBD1 aligns across 7 bases. J was trimmed by 3 bases and V by 5 bases; bases with no gene match: 3. Germline lookup yields CDR1 SQVTM and CDR2 ANQGSEA. CDR3 length: 12 residues. The CDR3 is CSVSGGDTEAFF. The CDR3 DNA is TGCAGCGTTTCAGGGGGAGACACTGAAGCTTTCTTT.

This clonotype was seen only a few times. This chain links TRBV15 with TRBJ2-5; D is perhaps TRBD2 (6 bases). The CDR3 is made up of 14 amino acids. Germline lookup yields CDR1 LNHNV and CDR2 YYDKDF (reference sequence). V lost 0 bases and J lost 1, with 6 bases in between. The CDR3 DNA follows: TGTGCCACCAGCAGAGAGCGGGGCCAAGAGACCCAGTACTTC. Translation gives CATSRERGQETQYF.

This clonotype was picked up many times. The genes are TRBV7-6 and TRBJ2-7, with D possibly called TRBD1 or TRBD2 (5 bases each). V gave up 2 bases and J gave up 0 bases, with 8 bases separating them. The length of the CDR3 is 14 residues. CDR1 is SGHVS, CDR2 FNYEAQ, per germline. The CDR3 region is CASSLWGSSYEQYF. The CDR3 DNA is TGTGCCAGCAGCTTATGGGGGAGCTCCTACGAGCAGTACTTC. The whole variable domain, filled in from reference TRBV7-6 and TRBJ2-7, reads GAGVSQSPRYKVTKRGQDVALRCDPISGHVSLYWYRQALGQGPEFLTYFNYEAQQDKSGLPNDRFSAERPEGSISTLTIQRTEQRDSAMYRCASSLWGSSYEQYFGPGTRLTVT.